The sequence of this T cell receptor (beta chain) was determined in a study of shared clonotypes between healthy human individuals. Concerning this clone itself: Its antigen is not identified.

At a deep level, the assay was run. Some clones are missing from TCRdb's copy, which holds only in-frame ones; the method was immunoSEQ multiplex PCR. This sample yields 1,400,000 or so clones, of which around 98.5% are seen a single time; 0.36% belongs to the top ten. The study, taken as a whole, reports: The naive CD4 repertoires of several donors were compared, and around 5.1% of clonotypes were shared. Sorted-subset sequencing was shown by rarefaction to be incomplete despite large depth.

The CDR3 has 14 amino acids. The germline CDR1 and CDR2 sequences are MNHEY and SMNVEV (reference sequence). V lost 4 bases and J 4 bases, leaving 13 bases between the germline ends. Subsets obtained from CD4+ cells comprised CD45RA+ naive and CD45RA-negative memory cells. The chain combines TRBV27 with TRBJ1-1; D unclear. Sequencing was carried out using naive CD4+ T cells sorted from blood. Subset denoted: CD45RA+ positively selected. The TCR was taken from a man younger than 40 in good health. The CDR3 reads CASSSVLEATEAFF. CDR3 in DNA: TGTGCCAGCAGTTCGGTGCTGGAGGCCACTGAAGCTTTCTTT.